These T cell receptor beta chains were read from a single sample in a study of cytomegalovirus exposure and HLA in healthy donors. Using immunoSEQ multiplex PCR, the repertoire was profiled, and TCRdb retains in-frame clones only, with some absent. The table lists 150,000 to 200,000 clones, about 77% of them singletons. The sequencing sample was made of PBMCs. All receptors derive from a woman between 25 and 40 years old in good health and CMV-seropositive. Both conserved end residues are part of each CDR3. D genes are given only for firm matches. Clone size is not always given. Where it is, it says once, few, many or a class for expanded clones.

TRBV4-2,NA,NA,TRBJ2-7,TGTGCCAGCAGCCTGAACACCCAGTTAGCCTACGAGCAGTACTTC,CASSLNTQLAYEQYF
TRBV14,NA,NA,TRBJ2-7,TGTGCCAGCAGCCAAGATGGTTTCGGGGGTCCCTTTGGAGAGCAGTACTTC,CASSQDGFGGPFGEQYF
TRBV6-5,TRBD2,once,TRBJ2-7,TGTGCCAGCACCATAGCGGGGGGGCAGCCCAGCGAGCAGTACTTC,CASTIAGGQPSEQYF
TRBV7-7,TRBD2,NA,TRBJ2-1,TGTGCCAGCAGCCAAACGACAGCGGGGGGGCCAACGGCTAACAATGAGCAGTTCTTC,CASSQTTAGGPTANNEQFF
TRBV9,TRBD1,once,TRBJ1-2,TGTGCCAGCAGCCCGATGACAGGGGCAAGCTATGGCTACACCTTC,CASSPMTGASYGYTF
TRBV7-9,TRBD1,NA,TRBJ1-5,TGTGCCAGCAGCTGGGGACAGACTAATCAGCCCCAGCATTTT,CASSWGQTNQPQHF
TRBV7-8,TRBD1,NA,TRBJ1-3,TGTGCCAGCAGCTCGGACAGGGGGCCTGGAAACACCATATATTTT,CASSSDRGPGNTIYF
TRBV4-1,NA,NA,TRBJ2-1,TGCGCCAGCAGCTTCTTCGGTGAGCAGTTCTTC,CASSFFGEQFF
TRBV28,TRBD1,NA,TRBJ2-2,TGTGCCAGCAGTATTACCGGGACAGGAGCTACCGGGGAGCTGTTTTTT,CASSITGTGATGELFF
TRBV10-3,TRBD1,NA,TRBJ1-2,TGTGCCATCAGCCCCCGGGACAGGGGTGGCTACACCTTC,CAISPRDRGGYTF
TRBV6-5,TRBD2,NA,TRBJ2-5,TGTGCCAGCACGACGACTAGCGCGGAAGAGACCCAGTACTTC,CASTTTSAEETQYF
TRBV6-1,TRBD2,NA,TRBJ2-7,TGTGCCAGCAGTGAGGTAGCGGGGGGACCCTACGAGCAGTACTTC,CASSEVAGGPYEQYF
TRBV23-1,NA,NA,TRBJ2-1,TGCGCCAGCAGTCCGATTCAGGGTTACAATGAGCAGTTCTTC,CASSPIQGYNEQFF
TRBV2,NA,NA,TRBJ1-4,TGTGCCAGCAGTGATGGAGGTCACTCGCGGCTGTTTTTT,CASSDGGHSRLFF
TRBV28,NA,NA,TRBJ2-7,TGTGCCAGCGTTACAGGGAGCCCCTACGAGCAGTACTTC,CASVTGSPYEQYF
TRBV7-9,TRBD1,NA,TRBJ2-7,TGTGCCAGCAGCTCGTTCGGGACAGAGATCTACGAGCAGTACTTC,CASSSFGTEIYEQYF
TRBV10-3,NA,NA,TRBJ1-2,TGTGCCATCAATGAAGGACTCCCCAATGGCTACACCTTC,CAINEGLPNGYTF
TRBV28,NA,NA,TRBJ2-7,TGTGCCAGCAGCCGGGACCCGGGGGAAGAGCAGTACTTC,CASSRDPGEEQYF
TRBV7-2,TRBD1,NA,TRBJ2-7,TGTGCCAGCAGCTTAGTCGGTCTAAGGACAGGTACCTACGAGCAGTACTTC,CASSLVGLRTGTYEQYF
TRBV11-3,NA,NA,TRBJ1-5,TGTGCCATCCGTTCCCAGCCCCAGCATTTT,CAIRSQPQHF
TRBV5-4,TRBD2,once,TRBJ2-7,TGTGCCAGCAGCTCTAGGACTAGCGGGGGTTACGAGCAGTACTTC,CASSSRTSGGYEQYF
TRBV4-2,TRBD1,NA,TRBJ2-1,TGTGCCAGCAGCCAACCACAGGGGCTCAATGAGCAGTTCTTC,CASSQPQGLNEQFF
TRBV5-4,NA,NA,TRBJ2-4,TGTGCCAGCAGCTTGGTGGGGGGGAGGGGGGGAAACATTCAGTACTTC,CASSLVGGRGGNIQYF
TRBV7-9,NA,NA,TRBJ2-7,TGTGCCAGCAGTTCTGGACAGCCGAGTGAGCAGTACTTC,CASSSGQPSEQYF
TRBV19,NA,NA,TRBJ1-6,TGTGCCAGTAGTACCGCAGGGTCGGGCAATTCACCCCTCCACTTT,CASSTAGSGNSPLHF
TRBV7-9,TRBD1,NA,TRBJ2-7,TGTGCCAGCGTCGACCGGGACAGGGGGTCGTACGAGCAGTACTTC,CASVDRDRGSYEQYF
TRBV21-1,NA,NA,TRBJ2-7,TGTGCCAGCAGCACACGGACAGGACGGATTTCCTACGAGCAGTACTTC,CASSTRTGRISYEQYF
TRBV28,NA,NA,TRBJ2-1,TGTGCCAGCAGTTTAGGCCGCAATGAGCAGTTCTTC,CASSLGRNEQFF
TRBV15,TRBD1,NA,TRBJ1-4,TGTGCCACCAGCGGGTTTTTTATAACGGGACAGTATCCGATCTTGACTAATGAAAAACTGTTTTTT,CATSGFFITGQYPILTNEKLFF
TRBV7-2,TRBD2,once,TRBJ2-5,TGTGCCAGCAGCTTGACTAGCGGAGAGACCCAGTACTTC,CASSLTSGETQYF
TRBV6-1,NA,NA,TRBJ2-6,TGTGCCAGCACCCATACTTCCTCTGGGGCCAACGTCCTGACTTTC,CASTHTSSGANVLTF
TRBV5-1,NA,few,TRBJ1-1,TGCGCCAGCAGCTTGGGGGGTCGGGGGAGGGACACTGAAGCTTTCTTT,CASSLGGRGRDTEAFF
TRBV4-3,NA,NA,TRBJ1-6,TGCGCCAGCAGCCAAGGCGGCGTTTCACCCCTCCACTTT,CASSQGGVSPLHF
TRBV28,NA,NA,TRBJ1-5,TGTGCCAGCCGCGAGGGGGGGGCCCGCAATCAGCCCCAGCATTTT,CASREGGARNQPQHF
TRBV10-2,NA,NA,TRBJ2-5,TGCGCCAGCAGTGAGTACTTCCAAGAGACCCAGTACTTC,CASSEYFQETQYF
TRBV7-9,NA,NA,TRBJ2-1,TGTGCCAGCAGCCCAGTCTCCTACAATGAGCAGTTCTTC,CASSPVSYNEQFF
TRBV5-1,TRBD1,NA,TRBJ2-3,TGCGCCAGCAGCCCCGGACAGGGGACGGATACGCAGTATTTT,CASSPGQGTDTQYF
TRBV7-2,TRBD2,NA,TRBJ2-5,TGTGCCAGCAGCTTAGCGCGTAGCGGGGGGGCAATCTTGGAGACCCAGTACTTC,CASSLARSGGAILETQYF
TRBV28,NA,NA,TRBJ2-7,TGTGCCAGCAGTCCTAGACGGGGGTCCTCCGAGCAGTACTTC,CASSPRRGSSEQYF
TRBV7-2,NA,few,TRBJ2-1,TGTGCCAGCAGCCCTTATAATGAGCAGTTCTTC,CASSPYNEQFF
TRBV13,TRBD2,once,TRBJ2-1,TGTGCCAGCAGCTTAGCCGGGCGGACTAGGTCAAATGAGCAGTTCTTC,CASSLAGRTRSNEQFF
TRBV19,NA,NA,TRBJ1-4,TGTGCCACTTCGTCCGGTCACTCAAATGAAAAACTGTTTTTT,CATSSGHSNEKLFF
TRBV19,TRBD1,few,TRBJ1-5,TGTGCCATGCCGGACAGGGTGGGGGATCAGCCCCAGCATTTT,CAMPDRVGDQPQHF
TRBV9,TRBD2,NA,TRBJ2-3,TGTGCCAGCAGCGCCGGGGGGTCTAGCACAGATACGCAGTATTTT,CASSAGGSSTDTQYF
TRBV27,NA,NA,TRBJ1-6,TGTGCCAGCACCGGGACACCCGGCGGGAATTCACCCCTCCACTTT,CASTGTPGGNSPLHF
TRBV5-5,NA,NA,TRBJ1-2,TGTGCCAGCAGCTTGGATACCAGGATCCCCAACTATGGCTACACCTTC,CASSLDTRIPNYGYTF
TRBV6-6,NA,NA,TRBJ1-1,TGTGCCAGCAGTTCCAACTGGGCGAACACTGAAGCTTTCTTT,CASSSNWANTEAFF
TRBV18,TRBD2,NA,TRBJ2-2,TGTGCCAGCTCACCAATCCTCGGGACTAGCGGGACCGGGGAGCTGTTTTTT,CASSPILGTSGTGELFF